The T cell receptor (beta chain) under discussion was sequenced for a study of Graves' ophthalmopathy and Graves' hyperthyroidism. V trimming: 6 bases; J trimming: 5 bases; junction bases outside the gene matches: 9. This CDR3 has 14 amino acids. Germline V gene data show CDR1 as SNHLY and CDR2 as FYNNEI. Amplification of TCR beta CDR3 regions used RNA transcripts. Second-round multiplex PCR came after a first-round RT-PCR that employed HTBI primers. TCRdb processed the multiplex PCR reads anew with MiXCR; each CDR3 protein has one entry. The sample lists 650,000 to 900,000 distinct CDR3 sequences, 40% seen once, with 44% in the top ten.

The rearrangement links TRBV2 to TRBJ2-7; 8 bases are a match to TRBD1. The sequenced sample was peripheral blood. This receptor was taken from an adult man with Graves' ophthalmopathy. The CDR3 reads CASSQEQGAHEQYF. CDR3 bases: TGTGCCAGCAGCCAAGAGCAGGGGGCCCACGAGCAGTACTTC.